A selection of T cell receptor beta chains follows, all from one sample in a study of cytomegalovirus exposure and HLA in healthy donors. Profiled with immunoSEQ multiplex PCR; TCRdb holds only in-frame clones, not every one. This table has approximately 150,000 clones, around 67% appearing once. Sequencing input: PBMCs. These receptors originate from a young woman in good health and CMV-seropositive. Each CDR3 is given with its conserved first and last residue. A D gene is named only where the DNA matches it firmly. Clone size, where shown, is once, few, many, or a class for clones that have expanded.

size,J,D,V,DNA,CDR3
few,TRBJ1-4,NA,TRBV5-1,TGCGCCAGCAAGACAGCCCTTAATGAAAAACTGTTTTTT,CASKTALNEKLFF
NA,TRBJ2-1,NA,TRBV7-6,TGTGCCAGCAGTAAGGGGAACTACAATGAGCAGTTCTTC,CASSKGNYNEQFF
NA,TRBJ2-3,NA,TRBV14,TGTGCCAGCAGCCGCGCAGATACGCAGTATTTT,CASSRADTQYF
NA,TRBJ2-1,NA,TRBV18,TGTGCCAGCTCACCACTGCCCGGTGAGCAAAATGAGCAGTTCTTC,CASSPLPGEQNEQFF
once,TRBJ2-2,TRBD2,TRBV5-1,TGCGCCAGTTATAGCGGGGTCGGCACCGGGGAGCTGTTTTTT,CASYSGVGTGELFF
NA,TRBJ2-3,TRBD1,TRBV5-1,TGCGCCAGCAGCTTGAGGGCAGGGGGCGATGGCACAGATACGCAGTATTTT,CASSLRAGGDGTDTQYF
NA,TRBJ2-7,NA,TRBV15,TGTGCCACCAGCAGAGTCGGAGGAGGGGAGCAGTACTTC,CATSRVGGGEQYF
NA,TRBJ2-7,NA,TRBV18,TGTGCCAGCTCACCAGCCGGGAACTACGAGCAGTACTTC,CASSPAGNYEQYF
NA,TRBJ2-5,TRBD1,TRBV2,TGTGCCACCGCCAAGACAGGGGAAGAGACCCAGTACTTC,CATAKTGEETQYF
NA,TRBJ1-2,NA,TRBV28,TGTGCCAGCAAAGAATCGGGACATCTGACCCCTCGGGGCTACACCTTC,CASKESGHLTPRGYTF
few,TRBJ2-7,NA,TRBV5-1,TGCGCCAGCAGCCCTCGGTTCAGGGCAACCCAGGACGAGCAGTACTTC,CASSPRFRATQDEQYF
NA,TRBJ2-1,NA,TRBV18,TGTGCCAGCTCACCGGGACACCTCGCCAATGAGCAGTTCTTC,CASSPGHLANEQFF
NA,TRBJ2-7,TRBD2,TRBV11-3,TGTGCCAGCAGCCTAGCGGGAGCTTACGAGCAGTACTTC,CASSLAGAYEQYF
few,TRBJ2-1,TRBD2,TRBV5-4,TGTGCCAGCAGCTTGAGTCTAGCGGGAAGCTTGGGGGAGCAGTTCTTC,CASSLSLAGSLGEQFF
NA,TRBJ1-5,NA,TRBV27,TGTGCCAGCAGTTTATCGGGCAGGGCTTATAGCAATCAGCCCCAGCATTTT,CASSLSGRAYSNQPQHF
NA,TRBJ1-3,NA,TRBV9,TGTGCCAGCAGCGTAGCTATGGAGATCTCTGGAAACACCATATATTTT,CASSVAMEISGNTIYF
few,TRBJ2-7,TRBD2,TRBV27,TGTGCCAGCAGTTCCTCTGGACTAGCTAGGGACGAGCAGTACTTC,CASSSSGLARDEQYF
NA,TRBJ2-7,TRBD2,TRBV29-1,TGCAGCGTTGAAGATCTCGAGACTAGCGGGAGGGCCGGAGAGCAGTACTTC,CSVEDLETSGRAGEQYF
NA,TRBJ1-2,NA,TRBV6-6,TGTGCCAGCAGTTACACCCAGGGCGAGGGCTACACCTTC,CASSYTQGEGYTF
NA,TRBJ1-2,NA,TRBV25-1,TGTGCCAGCAGTGGTCAGAACTATGGCTACACCTTC,CASSGQNYGYTF
NA,TRBJ1-1,NA,TRBV30,TGTGCCTGGAAATTCTGGGCAGCCGGGAACACTGAAGCTTTCTTT,CAWKFWAAGNTEAFF
NA,TRBJ2-6,NA,TRBV6-5,TGTGCCAGCAGTGGGCAAGGGACAGGGGCCAACGTCCTGACTTTC,CASSGQGTGANVLTF
NA,TRBJ1-1,NA,TRBV27,TGTGCCAGCAGTTTCTATCCCATGAACACTGAAGCTTTCTTT,CASSFYPMNTEAFF
NA,TRBJ1-6,NA,TRBV30,TGTGCCTGGGGGTCGCAGGGGCCCGGCAGTTCACCCCTCCACTTT,CAWGSQGPGSSPLHF
once,TRBJ2-1,TRBD1,TRBV6-1,TGTGCCAGCAGGGAGGGACAGGGGAGATACAATGAGCAGTTCTTC,CASREGQGRYNEQFF
NA,TRBJ1-6,NA,TRBV19,TGTGCCAGTAGTATAGATCCGGGGGACCTCAATTCACCCCTCCACTTT,CASSIDPGDLNSPLHF
NA,TRBJ1-2,NA,TRBV4-2,TGTGCCAGCAGCCAACTAAGTACAGGGACCTATGGCTACACCTTC,CASSQLSTGTYGYTF
NA,TRBJ1-1,TRBD1,TRBV2,TGTGCCAGCACACCACAGGGGGCTAGGACTGAAGCTTTCTTT,CASTPQGARTEAFF
NA,TRBJ2-1,NA,TRBV5-1,TGCGCCAGCAGCCCCGGCGGGAAGGTGAGGGGCTATGAGCAGTTCTTC,CASSPGGKVRGYEQFF
NA,TRBJ1-2,TRBD1,TRBV6-5,TGTGCCAGCAGGCGAGCAGGGGGTGGCAACTATGGCTACACCTTC,CASRRAGGGNYGYTF
few,TRBJ2-3,NA,TRBV19,TGTGCCAGCCGGGGCACAGATACGCAGTATTTT,CASRGTDTQYF
NA,TRBJ1-5,NA,TRBV7-3,TGTGCCAGCAGCTCCACCATAGCCCGACAGATGGATAGCAATCAGCCCCAGCATTTT,CASSSTIARQMDSNQPQHF
NA,TRBJ2-6,TRBD1,TRBV27,TGTGCCAGCAGACCGTCCGGGACAGGGATCTCTGGGGCCAACGTCCTGACTTTC,CASRPSGTGISGANVLTF
few,TRBJ1-2,TRBD1,TRBV4-2,TGTGCCAGCAGCCCTTCCGGACAGGCTCAAGATGGCTACACCTTC,CASSPSGQAQDGYTF
NA,TRBJ2-5,TRBD2,TRBV7-3,TGTGCCAGCAGCCGGGGCGGGAGCGAGACCCAGTACTTC,CASSRGGSETQYF
NA,TRBJ2-3,TRBD1,TRBV27,TGTGCCAGCAGTTTAGGGACAGGGAATACAGATACGCAGTATTTT,CASSLGTGNTDTQYF
NA,TRBJ2-3,NA,TRBV19,TGTGCCAGTAGTGAGCGGGGCACAGATACGCAGTATTTT,CASSERGTDTQYF
NA,TRBJ2-7,TRBD1,TRBV4-1,TGCGCCAGCGGACAGGGGTACGAGCAGTACTTC,CASGQGYEQYF
few,TRBJ1-2,TRBD1,TRBV19,TGTGCCAGTAGCGCTTTAGACGCAGGGGGCGAAGCGTCCGGCTACACCTTC,CASSALDAGGEASGYTF
NA,TRBJ2-3,TRBD1,TRBV5-1,TGCGCCAGCAGAACAGGGGCTAGAGACACAGATACGCAGTATTTT,CASRTGARDTDTQYF
few,TRBJ2-3,NA,TRBV27,TGTGCCAGCAGACTCATCGGCGGGAACACAGATACGCAGTATTTT,CASRLIGGNTDTQYF
NA,TRBJ1-3,NA,TRBV19,TGTGCCAGTAGCACTCCCGGCGGGGCATCTGGAAACACCATATATTTT,CASSTPGGASGNTIYF
NA,TRBJ2-3,TRBD2,TRBV28,TGTGCCAGCAGTATCGCCAGCGGGAGGTTCACAGATACGCAGTATTTT,CASSIASGRFTDTQYF
few,TRBJ1-2,TRBD1,TRBV28,TGTGCCAGCAGCTTCAGGGGGATTAACTATGGCTACACCTTC,CASSFRGINYGYTF
NA,TRBJ2-3,TRBD2,TRBV9,TGTGCCAGCAGCGTCCCTAGCGGGGGGGCAGATACGCAGTATTTT,CASSVPSGGADTQYF
NA,TRBJ2-5,TRBD2,TRBV7-9,TGTGCCAGCAGCCCCGGGGGGGGAGAGACCCAGTACTTC,CASSPGGGETQYF
NA,TRBJ2-3,NA,TRBV19,TGTGCCAGTAGTAATCGAGGGTTTCGTACAGATACGCAGTATTTT,CASSNRGFRTDTQYF
few,TRBJ1-1,NA,TRBV30,TGTGCCTGGAGTGGGGGGGGGCTCGTCGAAGCTTTCTTT,CAWSGGGLVEAFF
NA,TRBJ1-5,TRBD1,TRBV5-5,TGTGCCAGCAGCCCCCTCGACAGGGGGCAATCTCAGCCCCAGCATTTT,CASSPLDRGQSQPQHF
NA,TRBJ2-5,TRBD2,TRBV5-1,TGCGCCAGCAGCCCCTGGACTAGCGGGAGTCAAGAGACCCAGTACTTC,CASSPWTSGSQETQYF
few,TRBJ1-2,NA,TRBV29-1,TGCAGCGTTGAGTCGGGGAGGGCACGCGGCTACACCTTC,CSVESGRARGYTF
few,TRBJ1-2,NA,TRBV18,TGTGCCAGCTCACCCCTAACGGGTGGGGATAGCGATGGCTACACCTTC,CASSPLTGGDSDGYTF
NA,TRBJ2-2,NA,TRBV10-2,TGCGCCAGCAGAATCACTAGATTCACCGGGGAGCTGTTTTTT,CASRITRFTGELFF
once,TRBJ1-4,TRBD1,TRBV28,TGTGCCAGCAGTTTCGGGCCGGGACAGGGGGCTCGGGTGTTTTTT,CASSFGPGQGARVFF
NA,TRBJ1-1,TRBD1,TRBV6-1,TGTGCCAGCAGGGGGACAGGGTCGAACACTGAAGCTTTCTTT,CASRGTGSNTEAFF